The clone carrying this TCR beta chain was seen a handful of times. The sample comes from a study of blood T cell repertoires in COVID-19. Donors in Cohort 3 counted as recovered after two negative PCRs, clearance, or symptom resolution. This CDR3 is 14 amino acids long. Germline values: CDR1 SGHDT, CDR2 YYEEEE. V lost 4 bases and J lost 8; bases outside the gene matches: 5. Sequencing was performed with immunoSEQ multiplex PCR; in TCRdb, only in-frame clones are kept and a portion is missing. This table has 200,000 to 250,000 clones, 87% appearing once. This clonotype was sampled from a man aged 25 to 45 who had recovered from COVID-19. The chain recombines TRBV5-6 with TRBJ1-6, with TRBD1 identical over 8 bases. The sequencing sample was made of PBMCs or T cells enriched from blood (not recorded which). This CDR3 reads CASSVAGGYSPLHF. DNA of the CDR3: TGTGCCAGCAGCGTGGCAGGGGGCTATTCACCCCTCCACTTT.